The next 16 T cell receptor beta chains were all read from a single sample in a study of cytotoxic CD8 clonotypes in ibrutinib-treated CLL. Profiled with immunoSEQ multiplex PCR; TCRdb holds only in-frame clones, not every one. Found here are approximately 50,000 clones, over 60% of them singletons; the top ten hold about 40%. Specimen: PBMCs, collected after 12 months of ibrutinib treatment. The source of these receptors is a human donor with chronic lymphocytic leukemia.

This rearrangement joins TRBV18 to TRBJ2-2; 10 bases line up with TRBD1. There are 14 residues in the CDR3. The germline CDR1 and CDR2 sequences are KGHSH and LQKENI. The trim removed 4 bases at V and 6 bases at J, leaving 2 bases unmatched. CDR3 residues: CASSRGQGAGELFF. CDR3 in DNA: TGTGCCAGCTCACGTGGACAGGGGGCCGGGGAGCTGTTTTTT. Together with reference TRBV18 and TRBJ2-2, the CDR3 gives the full variable domain: NAGVMQNPRHLVRRRGQEARLRCSPMKGHSHVYWYRQLPEEGLKFMVYLQKENIIDESGMPKERFSAEFPKEGPSILRIQQVVRGDSAAYFCASSRGQGAGELFFGEGSRLTVL.

As regards this clone: Within the sample, other DNA sequences also encode this same CDR3. This chain uses TRBV18 with TRBJ2-7; 7 bases fit TRBD1. The germline V gene has CDR1 KGHSH and CDR2 LQKENI. The CDR3 contains 14 residues. Unmatched junction bases numbered 3, after V lost 3 bases and J lost 1 base. CDR3 sequence (DNA): TGTGCCAGCTCACCGGGGACAGATTCCTACGAGCAGTACTTC. Its translation: CASSPGTDSYEQYF. Filled out from reference TRBV18 and TRBJ2-7, the complete variable domain reads NAGVMQNPRHLVRRRGQEARLRCSPMKGHSHVYWYRQLPEEGLKFMVYLQKENIIDESGMPKERFSAEFPKEGPSILRIQQVVRGDSAAYFCASSPGTDSYEQYFGPGTRLTVT.

The chain couples TRBV27 to TRBJ2-7, with D perhaps assigned TRBD1 or TRBD2 (5 bases each). The CDR3 consists of 13 residues. V dropped 6 bases and J dropped 3 bases, with 12 bases sitting between them. Germline V gene data show CDR1 as MNHEY and CDR2 as SMNVEV (reference sequence). In DNA, the CDR3 is TGTGCCAGCAGGTCGGGACGGCACTACGAGCAGTACTTC. Translating gives CASRSGRHYEQYF.

V and J are TRBV28 and TRBJ2-6; 9 bases are a match to TRBD1. The ends lost 5 bases at V and 13 bases at J; junction bases unmatched: 12. Germline V gives CDR1 MDHEN, CDR2 SYDVKM. This CDR3 contains 15 residues. The CDR3 sequence: CASSIPGQGDYVLTF. The CDR3 DNA reads TGTGCCAGCAGTATTCCGGGACAGGGAGATTATGTCCTGACTTTC.

DNA for the CDR3: TGTGCCAGCACTATCCGGGACGATGAAAAACTGTTTTTT. Its translation: CASTIRDDEKLFF. The chain uses TRBV28 and TRBJ1-4, with a possible D match to TRBD1 (5 bases). V lost 7 bases and J lost 6, with 12 bases in between. Per the germline V gene, CDR1 is MDHEN and CDR2 is SYDVKM. The CDR3 is made up of 13 amino acids.

This chain joins TRBV15 and TRBJ1-5; weak D call: TRBD1 (6 bases). Germline loops: CDR1 LNHNV, CDR2 YYDKDF (reference sequence). V was shortened by 1 base and J by 0 bases, with 7 bases between the two germline ends. CDR3 size: 15 residues. DNA of the CDR3: TGTGCCACCAGCAGAGCAGGGGATAGCAATCAGCCCCAGCATTTT. It specifies CATSRAGDSNQPQHF.

The gene calls are TRBV11-2 and TRBJ2-7; the D gene is possibly TRBD1 (5 bases). The CDR3 has 11 amino acids. Germline V lookup: CDR1 SGHAT, CDR2 FQNNGV. V lost 5 bases and J 4 bases, leaving 6 bases between the germline ends. The CDR3 is CASSTGYEQYF. The DNA of the CDR3 is TGTGCCAGCAGCACAGGTTACGAGCAGTACTTC.

V and J are TRBV4-3 and TRBJ2-7; possibly TRBD2 for D (5 bases). Germline V gene sequence: CDR1 LGHNA, CDR2 YSLEER. This CDR3 has 15 residues. V was clipped by 1 base and J by 3 bases, with 13 bases between them. CDR3 residues: CASSQVVSGSYEQYF. The CDR3 DNA reads as TGCGCCAGCAGCCAAGTGGTGAGTGGGAGCTACGAGCAGTACTTC.

The chain is built from TRBV28 and TRBJ1-5, with D perhaps matching TRBD1 (5 bases). Trimming cost V 8 bases and J 3 bases, with 23 bases left between them. Germline CDR1 is MDHEN and CDR2 is SYDVKM. The length of the CDR3 is 17 residues. The CDR3 coding sequence is TGTGCCAGCTTCCAGGAAGGTTTTGATGGGGCCAATCAGCCCCAGCATTTT. Translated, it gives CASFQEGFDGANQPQHF. The variable domain in full, completed from reference TRBV28 and TRBJ1-5, reads DVKVTQSSRYLVKRTGEKVFLECVQDMDHENMFWYRQDPGLGLRLIYFSYDVKMKEKGDIPEGYSVSREKKERFSLILESASTNQTSMYLCASFQEGFDGANQPQHFGDGTRLSIL.

The chain couples TRBV9 to TRBJ1-2, with unresolved D. Germline V gives CDR1 SGDLS, CDR2 YYNGEE. The CDR3 loop spans 12 amino acids. The V end was cut by 4 bases, the J end by 7 bases, with 11 bases between. CDR3 loop: CASSPDTAGYTF. CDR3 bases: TGTGCCAGCAGCCCTGACACGGCTGGCTACACCTTC.

The chain couples TRBV5-1 to TRBJ2-7; D call uncertain. This CDR3 has 14 residues. The ends were cut back, 0 bases at V and 0 bases at J, with 7 bases in the middle. Looked up from germline, CDR1 is SGHRS and CDR2 is YFSETQ. The CDR3 sequence: CASSLEENSYEQYF. The CDR3 DNA reads TGCGCCAGCAGCTTGGAGGAGAACTCCTACGAGCAGTACTTC.

This clone was detected only once. This rearrangement joins TRBV6-6 to TRBJ2-7, with TRBD1 as a possible D gene (5 bases). Germline lookup yields CDR1 MNHNY and CDR2 SVGAGI (reference sequence). V shed 10 bases and J shed 1 base, with 11 bases lying between them. The CDR3 consists of 12 residues. The CDR3: CAISQVSYEQYF. In nucleotides, the CDR3 is TGTGCCATTTCACAGGTATCCTACGAGCAGTACTTC.

The chain has TRBV25-1 and TRBJ1-1; D not resolved. Germline V gene sequence: CDR1 MGHDK, CDR2 SYGVNS. The CDR3 has 14 residues. V lost 5 bases to trimming and J lost 4 bases, with 14 bases between them. The CDR3 spells CASSPPGAGTEAFF. CDR3 coding DNA: TGTGCCAGCAGTCCCCCGGGCGCGGGCACTGAAGCTTTCTTT.

The rearrangement joins TRBV4-2 to TRBJ2-7; the match to TRBD1 covers 8 bases. The CDR3 extends over 14 amino acids. The trim removed 2 bases at V and 6 bases at J, leaving 6 bases unmatched. CDR1 and CDR2 from the germline V gene are LGHNA and YNFKEQ. The chain's CDR3 is CASSQSGGAGEQYF. The CDR3 coding sequence is TGTGCCAGCAGCCAATCAGGGGGCGCGGGCGAGCAGTACTTC.

The chain employs TRBV15 and TRBJ2-2; TRBD2 might be the D (6 bases). CDR3 length: 15 residues. Germline V lookup: CDR1 LNHNV, CDR2 YYDKDF (reference sequence). Trimming pared 1 base from V and 5 bases from J, leaving 11 bases between. This CDR3 reads CATSRVGGRTGELFF. CDR3 coding DNA: TGTGCCACCAGCAGAGTCGGGGGAAGGACCGGGGAGCTGTTTTTT. The whole variable domain, filled in from reference TRBV15 and TRBJ2-2, reads DAMVIQNPRYQVTQFGKPVTLSCSQTLNHNVMYWYQQKSSQAPKLLFHYYDKDFNNEADTPDNFQSRRPNTSFCFLDIRSPGLGDTAMYLCATSRVGGRTGELFFGEGSRLTVL.

The gene calls are TRBV7-2 and TRBJ2-1; 9 positions match TRBD2. V was pared by 5 bases and J by 5 bases, with 4 bases of the junction left unmatched. The CDR3 sequence is 14 residues long. CDR1 is SGHTA, CDR2 FQGNSA, per germline. As DNA, the CDR3 is TGTGCCAGCAGCCACAGCGGGGGGAACAATGAGCAGTTCTTC. Protein sequence: CASSHSGGNNEQFF. The complete variable domain, with remaining parts taken from reference TRBV7-2 and TRBJ2-1, reads GAGVSQSPSNKVTEKGKDVELRCDPISGHTALYWYRQSLGQGLEFLIYFQGNSAPDKSGLPSDRFSAERTGGSVSTLTIQRTQQEDSAVYLCASSHSGGNNEQFFGPGTRLTVL.